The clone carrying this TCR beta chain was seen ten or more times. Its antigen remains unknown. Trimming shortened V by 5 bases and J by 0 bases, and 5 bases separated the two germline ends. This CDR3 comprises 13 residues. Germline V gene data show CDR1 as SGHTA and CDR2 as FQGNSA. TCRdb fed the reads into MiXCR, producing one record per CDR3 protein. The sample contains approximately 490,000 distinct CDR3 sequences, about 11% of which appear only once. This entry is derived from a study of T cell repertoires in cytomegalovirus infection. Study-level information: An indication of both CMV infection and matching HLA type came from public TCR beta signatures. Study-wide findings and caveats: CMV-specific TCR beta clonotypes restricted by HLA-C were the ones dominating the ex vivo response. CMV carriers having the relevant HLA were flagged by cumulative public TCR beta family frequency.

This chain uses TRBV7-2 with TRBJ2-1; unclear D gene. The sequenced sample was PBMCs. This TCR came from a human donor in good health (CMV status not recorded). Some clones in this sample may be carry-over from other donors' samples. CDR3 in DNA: TGTGCCAGCAGCGCGAGCTCCTACAATGAGCAGTTCTTC. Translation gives CASSASSYNEQFF.